The 5 T cell receptor beta chains given below trace back to one sample, sequenced in a study of cytomegalovirus exposure and HLA in healthy donors. The PCR used 60 Vbeta and 13 Jbeta primers. TCRdb keeps only in-frame clones here, not all; method: immunoSEQ multiplex PCR. The data show around 110,000 clones, around 75% seen once. Sequenced input: PBMCs. The receptor set was obtained from a woman between 18 and 29 years old in good health and CMV-seronegative.

J is TRBJ2-7 and V is TRBV27; 8 positions match TRBD1. The length of the CDR3 is 14 residues. Germline CDR1 and CDR2: MNHEY and SMNVEV (reference sequence). V lost 6 bases and J lost 1; bases outside the gene matches: 5. Here the CDR3 DNA reads TGTGCCAGCAGGGACAGGGCATGGTCCTACGAGCAGTACTTC. Translation: CASRDRAWSYEQYF.

The chain has TRBV6-5 and TRBJ2-7, with 8 bases lining up with TRBD1. Looked up from germline, CDR1 is MNHEY and CDR2 is SVGAGI. The J segment lost 3 bases and the V segment lost 6 bases, leaving 4 bases of the junction unmatched. CDR3 size: 13 residues. The CDR3 DNA sequence: TGTGCCAGCAGGGCCGGGACAGGCTACGAGCAGTACTTC. It yields the protein CASRAGTGYEQYF.

The chain carries TRBV6-5 and TRBJ2-7, with 9 nucleotides matching TRBD2. CDR1 is MNHEY and CDR2 is SVGAGI in the germline V gene. V was clipped by 6 bases and J by 0 bases; unmatched bases: 0. CDR3 length: 13 residues. This CDR3 reads CASRTSGSYEQYF. CDR3 bases: TGTGCCAGCAGGACTAGCGGCTCCTACGAGCAGTACTTC.

The chain has TRBV5-5 and TRBJ1-4; D unresolved. The germline gives CDR1 SGHKS, CDR2 YYEKEE (reference sequence). The germline V and J ends were trimmed by 2 bases and 3 bases, with 8 bases remaining between them. There are 14 residues in the CDR3. In DNA, the CDR3 is TGTGCCAGCAGCTTAACTCCCTCTAATGAAAAACTGTTTTTT. Protein: CASSLTPSNEKLFF.

This clone was found once. The J gene is TRBJ1-2, the V gene TRBV9; the D is unclear. V lost 0 bases and J lost 4, with 13 bases in between. There are 15 residues in the CDR3. CDR1 and CDR2 (germline): SGDLS, YYNGEE. The CDR3 nucleotides read TGTGCCAGCAGCGTAGAAGCCGGGGTGGGCTATGGCTACACCTTC. Translating gives CASSVEAGVGYGYTF.